This TCR beta chain was identified during a study of T cell responses to AZD1222 COVID-19 vaccine (dated by TCRdb to the early 2020s). Background on the whole study: TCR sequencing was performed for fewer than 250 trial participants, of whom some 200 were given two doses of AZD1222 and approximately 25 were given two doses of MenACWY control vaccine. Enrollment into the trials was organized by age into subgroups of 18-55, 56-69 and 70-plus years, and those subgroups contained roughly 150, 30 and 60 TCR-sequenced participants, respectively. Overall study results and their limits: Nearly half of unique spike-specific TCRs reportedly recognized epitopes outside regions mutated in the B.1.351 and B.1.1.7 variants. Because no day 14 peak-response samples were available, the repertoires could be characterized only after the peak T cell response. Conclusions about previously exposed vaccinees are limited because only six or seven AZD1222 recipients were SARS-CoV-2 seropositive at baseline. In the small 56-69-year group, the increase in depth fell short of significance, most likely because of low power. Spike-specific TCR breadth and depth rose significantly after two AZD1222 doses compared with day 0 and with MenACWY recipients. Vaccine-associated CD4 TCRs spanned the whole spike protein, with dominant responses in regions 160-218 and 743-854. Participants were mostly white British and included more females than males, and it was suggested by the authors that clonal diversity may have been underestimated.

The time point label, as the study defines it: about 28 days (+/-7) after the second vaccine dose. Interpreted using the paper, the treatment or condition label stands for: meningococcal conjugate vaccine given as trial control. Vaccinee samples came from UK trials COV001 and COV002, including a single-blind randomized controlled phase 2/3 trial of AZD1222 (ChAdOx1 nCoV-19) in healthy adults. Trial participant PBMC samples were collected at day 0 and day 28 after the second dose for TCRbeta chain sequencing. The CDR3 regions of human TCRbeta chains were analyzed by immunosequencing. Concerning the study's data processing: TCRs in the repertoires were matched against a reference library of SARS-CoV-2-specific TCRs that had been generated with the MIRA antigen-specificity platform. Breadth was defined as the fraction of unique TCRs that were SARS-CoV-2-associated, and depth was defined as the fraction of total T cells that were SARS-CoV-2-associated. Each spike-specific TCR was assigned to its reactive spike region and to a CD4 or CD8 class using the MIRA data. Log10-transformed breadth and depth values were compared by one-way ANOVA with Sidak's multiple comparisons tests. The table comes from immuneACCESS by way of TCRdb, which keeps in-frame sequences with V and J called. Part of the clones is missing from these tables; in studies checked, under half for an unresolved V gene and the rest for unknown reasons. D and trimming were read from the DNA, whereas the V and J calls and clone size are those reported in that table. Counted in this sample were roughly 190,000 clones; approximately 90% of them appeared once. The ten biggest clones cover about 3.5% of the sample.

To note about this clone: Its antigen target is currently unknown. Per-nucleotide qualities are absent, and no much larger clonotype sits a single base away.

Based on the germline V gene (reference sequence), the CDR1 and CDR2 sequences are SEHNR and FQNEAQ. The CDR3 contains 14 residues, cysteine and phenylalanine counted. The sequence is cut down to CDR3 DNA, 42 bases in frame from base 1. Compared with germline, V lacks 3 bases and J lacks 4 bases; bases without a gene match: 4. The sample in question was peripheral blood, obtained 28 days after the second dose of the MenACWY control vaccine. The receptor was isolated from an adult who received the MenACWY meningococcal vaccine as a control. The chain employs TRBV7-9 and TRBJ1-1; 8 nucleotides in the junction match TRBD1. The bases are TGTGCCAGCAGCTTCGGACAGGGAGGCACTGAAGCTTTCTTT. The translation is CASSFGQGGTEAFF.